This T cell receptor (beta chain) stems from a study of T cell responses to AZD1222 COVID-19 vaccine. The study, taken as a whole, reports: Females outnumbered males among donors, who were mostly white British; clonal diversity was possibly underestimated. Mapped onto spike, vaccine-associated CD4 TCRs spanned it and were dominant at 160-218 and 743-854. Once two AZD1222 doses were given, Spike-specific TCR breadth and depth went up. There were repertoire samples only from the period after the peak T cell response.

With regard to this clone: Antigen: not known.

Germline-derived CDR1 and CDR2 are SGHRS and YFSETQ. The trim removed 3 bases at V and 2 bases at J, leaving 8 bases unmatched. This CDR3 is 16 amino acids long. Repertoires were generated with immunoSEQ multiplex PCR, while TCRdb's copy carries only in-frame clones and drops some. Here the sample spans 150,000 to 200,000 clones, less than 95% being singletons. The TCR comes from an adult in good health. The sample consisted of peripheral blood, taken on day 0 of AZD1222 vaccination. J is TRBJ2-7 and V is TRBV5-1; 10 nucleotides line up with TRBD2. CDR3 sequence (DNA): TGCGCCAGCAGCTGGACTAGCGGTGGAACCACCTACGAGCAGTACTTC. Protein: CASSWTSGGTTYEQYF.